This TCR beta chain was profiled in a study of OX40 agonist ivuxolimab in advanced cancers. Overall study: Anti-PD-1, anti-PD-L1 or anti-CTLA-4 therapy given earlier was allowed, and around 40% had some.

Profiling relied on immunoSEQ multiplex PCR, and the TCRdb table lists in-frame clones only, not all of them. The sample shows tens of thousands of clones, about 90% of them seen only once. Study-level points and caveats: At 0.1 to 3.0 mg/kg, CD4+ and CD8+ blood T cells expanded clonally by week 6.

As regards this clone: Its cognate antigen is unknown.

The CDR3 is 16 amino acids. Germline V gene sequence: CDR1 SGHVS, CDR2 FNYEAQ. Trimming took off 5 bases at V and 6 bases at J, with 19 bases between the two ends. The TCR was taken from an adult with an advanced solid tumor such as melanoma, head and neck, liver or kidney cancer. Sequenced material: CD4+ or CD8+ T cells sorted from blood, taken in a trial of the OX40 agonist ivuxolimab. The V gene is TRBV7-6, the J gene TRBJ2-2; D is possibly TRBD2 (8 bases). CDR3 nucleotides: TGTGCCAGCAGCCACGGGAGGGGGCGAGAGGCCGGGGAGCTGTTTTTT. The encoded protein is CASSHGRGREAGELFF.